Listed below are T cell receptor beta chains from one sample, sequenced in a study of sequential checkpoint blockade in melanoma. The table came from immunoSEQ multiplex PCR; TCRdb's copy has only in-frame clones and leaves some out. This sample yields about 13,000 clones, of which 82% are seen a single time; around a quarter belongs to the top ten. The source material was CD8+ T cells sorted from blood (inferred from file names), sampled from a patient given nivolumab and ipilimumab in sequence. The receptor source for this set is a human donor with melanoma. The CDR3 runs from the conserved cysteine through the conserved F or W. Fields, in order: clone size, J gene, V gene, D gene, CDR3 protein, CDR3 DNA. A D gene is named only where the DNA matches it firmly. The size of a clone is reported for some rows only, either as once, few or many, or as a class for expanded clones.

NA | TRBJ2-2 | TRBV2 | TRBD2 | CASTWGGSETGELFF | TGTGCCAGCACGTGGGGCGGGAGCGAGACCGGGGAGCTGTTTTTT
NA | TRBJ2-7 | TRBV9 | TRBD1 | CASSGWTGGIYEQYF | TGTGCCAGCAGCGGATGGACAGGGGGCATCTACGAGCAGTACTTC
NA | TRBJ2-7 | TRBV4-1 | TRBD1 | CASSPRTGPYEQYF | TGCGCCAGCAGCCCTCGGACAGGACCCTACGAGCAGTACTTC
NA | TRBJ2-1 | TRBV9 | TRBD1 | CASSLRRGQAYNEQFF | TGTGCCAGCAGCCTCCGGAGGGGACAGGCGTACAATGAGCAGTTCTTC
NA | TRBJ2-7 | TRBV9 | NA | CASSVAGNPYEQYF | TGTGCCAGCAGCGTAGCAGGGAACCCCTACGAGCAGTACTTC
NA | TRBJ2-3 | TRBV4-3 | NA | CASSQDWRGGGDTQYF | TGCGCCAGCAGCCAAGATTGGAGGGGTGGAGGCGATACGCAGTATTTT
NA | TRBJ2-4 | TRBV4-2 | TRBD2 | CASSLLAGGQNIQYF | TGTGCCAGCAGCCTCCTAGCGGGAGGGCAAAACATTCAGTACTTC
NA | TRBJ2-3 | TRBV9 | NA | CASSARTTYTDTQYF | TGTGCCAGCAGCGCCCGGACTACCTACACAGATACGCAGTATTTT
NA | TRBJ2-3 | TRBV5-1 | NA | CASSPSSTDTQYF | TGCGCCAGCAGCCCTTCTAGCACAGATACGCAGTATTTT
NA | TRBJ2-2 | TRBV9 | NA | CASSVARGMLSGELFF | TGTGCCAGCAGCGTAGCCAGAGGAATGTTGTCCGGGGAGCTGTTTTTT
NA | TRBJ1-5 | TRBV19 | TRBD1 | CASSIRDRAQPQHF | TGTGCCAGTAGTATAAGGGACAGGGCTCAGCCCCAGCATTTT
NA | TRBJ2-1 | TRBV11-2 | NA | CASSQIVGGGLGNEQFF | TGTGCCAGCAGCCAAATTGTGGGGGGGGGCTTGGGCAATGAGCAGTTCTTC
NA | TRBJ2-7 | TRBV4-3 | TRBD2 | CASSQDAPRTSGSYEQYF | TGCGCCAGCAGCCAAGATGCCCCAAGGACTAGCGGGAGCTACGAGCAGTACTTC
NA | TRBJ2-1 | TRBV27 | TRBD2 | CASSPNSGGTYNEQFF | TGTGCCAGCAGTCCAAATAGCGGGGGGACCTACAATGAGCAGTTCTTC
once | TRBJ1-1 | TRBV27 | NA | CASSLGGFNTEAFF | TGTGCCAGCAGTTTGGGGGGTTTCAACACTGAAGCTTTCTTT
NA | TRBJ2-7 | TRBV14 | TRBD2 | CASSQDRIAGVFSYEQYF | TGTGCCAGCAGCCAAGACCGAATAGCGGGAGTTTTCTCCTACGAGCAGTACTTC
NA | TRBJ2-5 | TRBV6-5 | NA | CASSYSSMGRETQYF | TGTGCCAGCAGTTACTCGTCCATGGGGCGAGAGACCCAGTACTTC
NA | TRBJ2-3 | TRBV6-5 | NA | CASSYFPRQDTDTQYF | TGTGCCAGCAGTTACTTCCCTCGACAGGACACAGATACGCAGTATTTT
NA | TRBJ2-7 | TRBV5-1 | TRBD2 | CASSFAGGSGREQYF | TGCGCCAGCAGCTTTGCCGGGGGGAGTGGGCGCGAGCAGTACTTC
NA | TRBJ2-1 | TRBV11-2 | NA | CAGGNNEQFF | TGTGCCGGCGGCAACAATGAGCAGTTCTTC
NA | TRBJ2-7 | TRBV9 | NA | CASSPGDPYEQYF | TGTGCCAGCAGCCCGGGAGACCCCTACGAGCAGTACTTC
NA | TRBJ2-1 | TRBV7-3 | TRBD2 | CASSSKGTSGGNYNEQFF | TGTGCCAGCAGCTCAAAAGGGACTAGCGGTGGGAACTACAATGAGCAGTTCTTC
NA | TRBJ2-7 | TRBV7-9 | NA | CASSPEGREQYF | TGTGCCAGCAGCCCTGAGGGCCGGGAGCAGTACTTC
few | TRBJ2-7 | TRBV10-2 | NA | CASSALYEQYF | TGCGCCAGCAGTGCTCTCTACGAGCAGTACTTC
NA | TRBJ2-7 | TRBV5-6 | TRBD2 | CASSLGGGPDEQYF | TGTGCCAGCAGCTTGGGGGGAGGGCCGGACGAGCAGTACTTC
NA | TRBJ2-7 | TRBV27 | NA | CASSDSPYEQYF | TGTGCCAGCAGCGACAGCCCCTACGAGCAGTACTTC
NA | TRBJ2-2 | TRBV7-3 | NA | CASSPRPRSLGGELFF | TGTGCCAGCAGCCCCCGCCCCAGGTCGTTAGGCGGGGAGCTGTTTTTT
once | TRBJ2-3 | TRBV7-6 | NA | CASSLYRGTDTQYF | TGTGCCAGCAGCTTATACAGGGGCACAGATACGCAGTATTTT